This TCR beta chain was sequenced during a study of T cell changes during pregnancy in multiple sclerosis. Generated by immunoSEQ multiplex PCR, the TCRdb table keeps only in-frame clones and is missing some. The repertoire holds under 65,000 clones, with roughly 92% as singletons. Germline CDR1 is LNHDA and CDR2 is SQIVND (reference sequence). There are 16 residues in the CDR3. The junction had 4 bases not matched to a gene; V was cut back by 3 bases and J by 0 bases. This chain connects TRBV19 to TRBJ1-1; 10 bases match TRBD1. This specimen was peripheral blood, taken in the second trimester of pregnancy. This TCR was recovered from a female donor with multiple sclerosis, enrolled in a pregnancy study. As DNA, the CDR3 is TGTGCCAGTAGTATCGGGACAGGGGTTATGAACACTGAAGCTTTCTTT. Residues: CASSIGTGVMNTEAFF.